Each of the 23 T cell receptor beta chains below was sequenced from the same sample in a study of T-cell memory formation after mild COVID-19. TCRdb ran MiXCR on the 5' RACE reads and lists one entry per CDR3 protein. The sample lists about 110,000 distinct CDR3 sequences, over 15% occurring once. The sample was PBMCs or a T cell subset sorted from them (not recorded which). The source is a man aged 18 to 29 who had mild COVID-19 (a few samples of this study predate the infection). Cell type and time point are not known.

This clonotype has just a few counts. The chain has TRBV7-8 and TRBJ2-7; D may match TRBD1 or TRBD2 (5 bases each). Between the trimmed V and J ends, which lost 1 base and 3 bases, there was a span of 10 bases. Germline V CDR1 and CDR2: SGHVS, FQNEAQ. The CDR3 contains 14 residues. The CDR3 DNA sequence: TGTGCCAGCAGCTTAGGTGGGGACCACTACGAGCAGTACTTC. Its translation: CASSLGGDHYEQYF.

The sample holds many counts of this clonotype. The rearrangement uses TRBV4-3 and TRBJ2-3; D not certain. Germline V lookup: CDR1 LGHNA, CDR2 YSLEER. CDR3 length equals 14 residues. Trimming left V 1 base short and J 5 bases short, with 10 bases between. The CDR3 is CASSQVTVIDTQYF. CDR3 nucleotide sequence: TGCGCCAGCAGCCAAGTGACGGTTATAGATACGCAGTATTTT.

This clonotype was seen more than once but under ten times. V is TRBV6-5 and J is TRBJ1-1; 7 positions agree with TRBD1. Germline V gives CDR1 MNHEY, CDR2 SVGAGI. This CDR3 comprises 13 residues. V trimming: 5 bases; J trimming: 5 bases; junction bases outside the gene matches: 5. The CDR3 region is CASSPQGRTEAFF. DNA of the CDR3: TGTGCCAGCAGTCCACAGGGGCGGACTGAAGCTTTCTTT.

This clonotype was observed a few times. This chain uses TRBV19 with TRBJ1-5; 10 bases are shared with TRBD1. Trimming cost V 10 bases and J 5 bases; bases outside gene matches: 5. The CDR3 has 13 amino acids. Germline lookup yields CDR1 LNHDA and CDR2 SQIVND (reference sequence). The CDR3 region is CATAGTGDQPQHF. DNA of the CDR3: TGTGCCACCGCCGGGACAGGGGATCAGCCCCAGCATTTT.

This chain uses TRBV7-2 with TRBJ1-6; D remains ambiguous. The CDR3 runs 14 residues. V shed 4 bases and J shed 2 bases, with 6 bases lying between them. Per germline, CDR1 SGHTA and CDR2 FQGNSA. CDR3 DNA sequence: TGTGCCAGCAGCTCCGATCCCTATAATTCACCCCTCCACTTT. It is translated as CASSSDPYNSPLHF.

This chain joins TRBV3-1 and TRBJ1-1; D might be TRBD1 (5 bases). CDR3 length equals 13 residues. Germline V gene data show CDR1 as LGHDT and CDR2 as YNNKEL (reference sequence). The V end was cut by 1 base, the J end by 4 bases, with 7 bases between. The CDR3 loop is CASSQGGGTEAFF. CDR3 sequence (DNA): TGTGCCAGCAGCCAAGGGGGGGGCACTGAAGCTTTCTTT.

This clonotype has a handful of counts. CDR3 bases: TGTGCCAGCAGCCAAGGACTAGCGGGGACACAAGAGACCCAGTACTTC. Its protein is CASSQGLAGTQETQYF. The chain combines TRBV3-1 with TRBJ2-5; 11 bases line up with TRBD2. V dropped 1 base and J dropped 2; count of bases not matched to a gene: 3. CDR3 length: 16 amino acids. CDR1 is LGHDT, CDR2 YNNKEL, per germline (reference sequence).

The chain carries TRBV12-3 or TRBV12-4 and TRBJ2-4, with D perhaps matching TRBD2 (5 bases). The CDR3 sequence is 16 residues long. V dropped 6 bases and J dropped 0 bases, with 15 bases sitting between them. The CDR3 is CASRHGESLAKNIQYF. The CDR3 nucleotides are TGTGCCAGCAGACACGGGGAATCCCTAGCCAAAAACATTCAGTACTTC.

This clonotype appeared many times. CDR3 loop: CASTPAPYNEQFF. As DNA, the CDR3 is TGTGCCAGCACCCCAGCGCCCTACAATGAGCAGTTCTTC. V usage is TRBV12-3 or TRBV12-4 and J usage is TRBJ2-1; D ambiguous. Trimming took 7 bases from V and 2 from J, leaving 9 bases between them. The CDR3 runs to 13 residues.

This chain joins TRBV3-1 and TRBJ2-1; 9 bases fit TRBD1. CDR3 length: 15 residues. Looked up from germline, CDR1 is LGHDT and CDR2 is YNNKEL (reference sequence). Germline trimming cut 4 bases from V and 5 bases from J; bases unmatched to any gene: 6. The CDR3 sequence is CASSRWTGAHNEQFF. CDR3 nucleotide sequence: TGTGCCAGCAGCCGATGGACAGGGGCGCACAATGAGCAGTTCTTC.

The chain is built from TRBV28 and TRBJ2-6; D may be TRBD1 or TRBD2 (5 bases each). Germline V lookup: CDR1 MDHEN, CDR2 SYDVKM. Trimming removed 4 bases from V and 8 bases from J, with 9 bases in between. The CDR3 is 13 amino acids. The CDR3 loop is CASSSPGPNVLTF. The CDR3 DNA follows: TGTGCCAGCAGTTCTCCGGGACCCAACGTCCTGACTTTC.

This clonotype was observed at least ten times. The chain has TRBV7-3 and TRBJ2-5; TRBD1 is a possible D gene (6 bases). The V end was cut by 1 base, the J end by 4 bases, with 7 bases between. CDR1 is SGHTA and CDR2 is FQGTGA in the germline V gene. The CDR3 extends over 13 amino acids. The CDR3 sequence: CASSLSRGETQYF. DNA of the CDR3: TGTGCCAGCAGCTTAAGCAGGGGAGAGACCCAGTACTTC.

This clonotype came up a few times. The V call is TRBV7-2, the J call TRBJ2-7, with 7 bases lining up with TRBD2. The germline gives CDR1 SGHTA, CDR2 FQGNSA. Trimming cost V 4 bases and J 7 bases; bases outside gene matches: 13. The CDR3 has 15 amino acids. The CDR3 reads CASSSFPGRFGEQYF. CDR3 coding DNA: TGTGCCAGCAGCTCCTTCCCCGGGAGGTTTGGAGAGCAGTACTTC.

This clonotype was detected ten times or more. This rearrangement joins TRBV20-1 to TRBJ2-7; no definite D call. Trimming left V 4 bases short and J 4 bases short, with 11 bases between. The CDR3 length is 12 residues. Germline assignment: CDR1 DFQATT and CDR2 SNEGSKA (reference sequence). This chain's CDR3 is CSATPTSYEQYF. In DNA, the CDR3 is TGCAGTGCTACGCCGACCTCTTACGAGCAGTACTTC.

The gene calls are TRBV20-1 and TRBJ1-1; D is undetermined. The CDR3 runs to 14 residues. Trimming removed 0 bases at V and 0 bases at J, with 8 bases between. Germline V gives CDR1 DFQATT, CDR2 SNEGSKA (reference sequence). CDR3 bases: TGCAGTGCTAGAGATCGGGTACTGAACACTGAAGCTTTCTTT. Encoded protein: CSARDRVLNTEAFF.

The rearrangement links TRBV4-3 to TRBJ2-1; D gene ambiguous. The germline V and J ends were trimmed by 0 bases and 11 bases, with 17 bases remaining between them. This CDR3 is built from 15 residues. CDR1 and CDR2 (germline): LGHNA, YSLEER. CDR3 in DNA: TGCGCCAGCAGCCAAGATTTACAGCCAGAGAGGAAGCAGTTCTTC. Protein: CASSQDLQPERKQFF.

This clonotype was counted between two and nine times. The rearrangement links TRBV6-5 to TRBJ2-7, with a weak D call TRBD1 (6 bases). The CDR3 runs 11 residues. Germline values: CDR1 MNHEY, CDR2 SVGAGI. V was cut by 6 bases and J by 4 bases, with 7 bases left in between. The CDR3 loop reads CASRGGYEQYF. Here the CDR3 DNA reads TGTGCCAGCAGAGGGGGATACGAGCAGTACTTC.

In its sample, this clonotype was seen many times. The chain carries TRBV7-3 and TRBJ2-3, with 16 bases fitting TRBD2. Germline-derived CDR1 and CDR2 are SGHTA and FQGTGA. CDR3 length: 20 amino acids. The junction had 11 bases not matched to a gene; V was cut back by 5 bases and J by 0 bases. The CDR3 DNA is TGTGCCAGCAGCCGGGGACTAGCGGGGGGGTACGACTCCAGCACAGATACGCAGTATTTT. Protein: CASSRGLAGGYDSSTDTQYF.

V and J are TRBV20-1 and TRBJ1-5; the D gene is possibly TRBD1 (6 bases). Trimming pared 3 bases from V and 4 bases from J, leaving 7 bases between. CDR1 is DFQATT and CDR2 is SNEGSKA in the germline V gene (reference sequence). The CDR3 is made up of 12 amino acids. The CDR3 sequence: CSARDSNQPQHF. DNA for the CDR3: TGCAGTGCTAGGGACAGTAATCAGCCCCAGCATTTT.

V usage is TRBV6-5 and J usage is TRBJ2-5, with a weak D call TRBD1 (5 bases). The CDR3 spans 11 residues. With 11 bases removed from V and 6 bases from J, the gap between germline ends came to 13 bases. Germline CDR1 and CDR2: MNHEY and SVGAGI. This CDR3 is CAHGQGQTQYF. The CDR3 bases are TGTGCCCATGGCCAGGGTCAGACCCAGTACTTC.

This clonotype was detected a few times. This chain uses TRBV7-2 with TRBJ2-5; D may be TRBD1 or TRBD2 (5 bases each). The CDR3 runs to 14 residues. V was shortened by 1 base and J by 7 bases, with 13 bases between the two germline ends. Germline CDR1 and CDR2: SGHTA and FQGNSA. CDR3 nucleotide sequence: TGTGCCAGCAGCTTAGTTCGGGACCTCGGGACCCAGTACTTC. This translates into CASSLVRDLGTQYF.

The chain carries TRBV5-1 and TRBJ2-1; TRBD2 might be the D (6 bases). Trimming left V 1 base short and J 4 bases short, with 6 bases between. Germline V gene data show CDR1 as SGHRS and CDR2 as YFSETQ. This CDR3 region has 13 residues. The CDR3 reads CASSLSGYNEQFF. The CDR3 DNA reads as TGCGCCAGCAGCTTGAGCGGGTACAATGAGCAGTTCTTC.

This clonotype turned up a few times. For the CDR3, the DNA is TGTGCCAGCAGAATCCAGGGACTCGATACGCAGTATTTT. Its translation is CASRIQGLDTQYF. V and J are TRBV12-3 or TRBV12-4 and TRBJ2-3; possibly TRBD2 for D (6 bases). The V end lost 6 bases, the J end lost 6 bases, and 13 bases lay between the germline ends. This CDR3 comprises 13 residues.